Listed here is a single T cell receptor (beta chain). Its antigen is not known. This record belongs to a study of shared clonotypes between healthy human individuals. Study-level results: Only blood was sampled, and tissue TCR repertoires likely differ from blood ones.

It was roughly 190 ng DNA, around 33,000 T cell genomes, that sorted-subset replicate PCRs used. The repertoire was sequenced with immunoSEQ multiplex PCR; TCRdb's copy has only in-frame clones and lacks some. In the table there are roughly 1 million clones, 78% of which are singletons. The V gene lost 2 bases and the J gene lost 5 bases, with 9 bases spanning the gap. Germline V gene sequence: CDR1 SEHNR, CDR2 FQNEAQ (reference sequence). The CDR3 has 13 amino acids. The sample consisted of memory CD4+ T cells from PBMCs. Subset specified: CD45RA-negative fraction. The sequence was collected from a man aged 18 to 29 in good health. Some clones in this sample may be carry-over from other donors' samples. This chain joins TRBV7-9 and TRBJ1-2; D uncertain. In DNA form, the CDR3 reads TGTGCCAGCAGCTTACTCCGGCCATATGGCTACACCTTC. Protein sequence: CASSLLRPYGYTF.